The 10 T cell receptor beta chains presented below share a single source sample, sequenced in a study of T-cell reconstitution after alpha-beta-depleted transplantation in children. TCRbeta library preparation incorporated unique molecular identifiers. TCRdb used MiXCR to reprocess the PCR reads, holding one entry per CDR3 protein. This sample has some 240,000 distinct CDR3 sequences, with about 8.8% found just once. The specimen comprised PBMCs from the stem cell graft donor, sampled from the stem cell graft. The receptors were gathered from a human donor who donated a stem cell graft to a child with SCID.

V and J are TRBV2 and TRBJ1-6, with D possibly TRBD1 on 6 matching bases. Germline loops: CDR1 SNHLY, CDR2 FYNNEI. The CDR3 extends over 17 amino acids. The V and J ends lost 6 bases and 0 bases respectively, with 15 bases between them. This chain's CDR3 is CASRTGLGSSYNSPLHF. CDR3 bases: TGTGCCAGCAGAACAGGGTTGGGGAGCTCCTATAATTCACCCCTCCACTTT.

In this sample, this clonotype turned up a few times. The gene calls are TRBV5-1 and TRBJ2-5, with D possibly being TRBD1 or TRBD2 (5 bases each). Germline V gives CDR1 SGHRS, CDR2 YFSETQ. This CDR3 spans 16 amino acids. V was clipped by 3 bases and J by 5 bases, with 20 bases between them. The CDR3 sequence is CASSSSPRGSGETQYF. CDR3 DNA: TGCGCCAGCAGCTCATCGCCAAGGGGTTCGGGGGAGACCCAGTACTTC.

CDR3 in amino acids: CASSPRQSTNEKLFF. The CDR3 DNA reads TGTGCCAGCAGTCCTCGGCAGTCAACTAATGAAAAACTGTTTTTT. The chain couples TRBV12-3 or TRBV12-4 to TRBJ1-4; no clear D gene. This CDR3 has 15 amino acids. V dropped 5 bases and J dropped 0 bases, with 10 bases sitting between them.

This clonotype was counted ten times or more. This chain joins TRBV15 and TRBJ2-2, with D tentatively TRBD2 (6 bases). The germline CDR1 and CDR2 sequences are LNHNV and YYDKDF (reference sequence). V shed 1 base and J shed 4 bases, with 13 bases lying between them. The CDR3 runs to 16 residues. The CDR3 protein is CATSRGASVVTGELFF. CDR3 nucleotides: TGTGCCACCAGCAGAGGGGCTAGCGTGGTCACCGGGGAGCTGTTTTTT.

This clonotype has ten or more counts. V gene TRBV28 combines with J gene TRBJ1-6; unclear D gene. V shed 2 bases and J shed 8 bases, with 7 bases lying between them. The CDR3 spans 13 residues. Looked up from germline, CDR1 is MDHEN and CDR2 is SYDVKM. The CDR3 loop is CASSLGFDSPLHF. The CDR3 nucleotides are TGTGCCAGCAGTTTAGGGTTTGATTCACCCCTCCACTTT.

This clonotype came up many times. The CDR3 sequence: CASSWGLSDTQYF. CDR3 sequence (DNA): TGCGCCAGCAGCTGGGGACTCTCAGATACGCAGTATTTT. This chain uses TRBV5-1 with TRBJ2-3, with a possible D match to TRBD2 (6 bases). The CDR3 length is 13 residues. In germline, CDR1 is SGHRS, CDR2 YFSETQ. Between the trimmed V and J ends, which lost 3 bases and 4 bases, there was a span of 9 bases.

This clonotype has ten or more counts. The rearrangement joins TRBV9 to TRBJ2-5; D is possibly TRBD1 (6 bases). V gave up 4 bases and J gave up 5 bases, with 15 bases separating them. The CDR3 sequence is 14 residues long. Germline CDR1 and CDR2: SGDLS and YYNGEE. This chain's CDR3 is CASSSIRTAETQYF. In nucleotides, the CDR3 is TGTGCCAGCAGCTCAATCCGGACAGCCGAGACCCAGTACTTC.

This chain joins TRBV12-3 or TRBV12-4 and TRBJ1-5, with D uncertain. This CDR3 contains 18 residues. The V end was cut by 8 bases, the J end by 1 base, with 24 bases between. CDR3 sequence (DNA): TGTGCCAGCTGCCCAACGACTCGATCGGGAGGGAGCAATCAGCCCCAGCATTTT. This codes for CASCPTTRSGGSNQPQHF.

At least ten counts were recorded for this clonotype. The chain uses TRBV6-1 and TRBJ1-2, with 7 bases that match TRBD1. This CDR3 spans 12 amino acids. Trimming took 4 bases from V and 8 from J; bases not matched to a gene: 4. Germline V gives CDR1 MNHNS, CDR2 SASEGT. CDR3 loop: CASSGQGVGYTF. For the CDR3, the DNA is TGTGCCAGCAGTGGGCAGGGGGTGGGCTACACCTTC.

This clonotype has a count of ten or more. This sequence joins TRBV5-5 and TRBJ2-2, with TRBD2 as a possible D gene (5 bases). Trimming stripped 4 bases from V and 0 bases from J, with 10 bases between. Germline lookup yields CDR1 SGHKS and CDR2 YYEKEE (reference sequence). CDR3 length: 15 residues. CDR3 sequence reads: CASSRVRANTGELFF. CDR3 bases: TGTGCCAGCAGCCGAGTGAGGGCGAACACCGGGGAGCTGTTTTTT. Drawing the rest from reference TRBV5-5 and TRBJ2-2, the complete variable domain is DAGVTQSPTHLIKTRGQQVTLRCSPISGHKSVSWYQQVLGQGPQFIFQYYEKEERGRGNFPDRFSARQFPNYSSELNVNALLLGDSALYLCASSRVRANTGELFFGEGSRLTVL.